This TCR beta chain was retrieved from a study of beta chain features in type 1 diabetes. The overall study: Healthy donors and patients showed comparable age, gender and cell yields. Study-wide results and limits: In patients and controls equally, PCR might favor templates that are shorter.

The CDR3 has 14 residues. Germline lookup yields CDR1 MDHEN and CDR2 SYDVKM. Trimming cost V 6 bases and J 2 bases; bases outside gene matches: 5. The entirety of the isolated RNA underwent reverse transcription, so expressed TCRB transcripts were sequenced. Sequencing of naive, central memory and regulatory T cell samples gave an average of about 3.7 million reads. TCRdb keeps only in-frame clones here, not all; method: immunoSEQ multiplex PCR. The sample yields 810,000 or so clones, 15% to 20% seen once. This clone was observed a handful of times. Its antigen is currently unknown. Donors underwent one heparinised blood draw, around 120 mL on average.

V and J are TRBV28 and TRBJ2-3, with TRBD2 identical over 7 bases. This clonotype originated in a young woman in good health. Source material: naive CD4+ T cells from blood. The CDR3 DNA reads TGTGCCAGCAGCTCAGCGGGACCCACAGATACGCAGTATTTT. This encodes CASSSAGPTDTQYF.